This T cell receptor (beta chain) stems from a study of intratumoral heterogeneity in liver cancer. Some background on the complete study: Across the full roughly 15-patient cohort, most patients were male and the median age was approximately 59 years. To examine intratumor heterogeneity, the study integrated RNA-seq, DNA sequencing, TCR-seq and SNP array data obtained from multiple regions of hepatocellular carcinoma specimens. Of the roughly 70 multiregional samples collected from 14 HCC patients in the overall cohort, under 55 were tumoral regions and about 20 were adjacent nontumoral regions. The study at large found these results: A relatively low patient number and under-sampled tumor-infiltrating lymphocyte representation were acknowledged by the authors as limitations.

Using the immunoSEQ assay, the TCR beta chain CDR3 regions were sequenced from genomic DNA. Rearranged VDJ segments were amplified with primers that anneal to V and J segments. Per the source publication's procedure: Clonality and richness metrics were computed with the ImmunoSeq Analyzer software. Clones with differential abundance between regions were identified with Fisher's exact test combined with a beta-binomial method for additional stringency. Not all clones reach the TCRdb copy of this immuneACCESS table, which keeps in-frame sequences only. Checked studies attribute under half of the gap to unresolved V genes and leave the rest unexplained. The V and J calls and the clone size are those of that table, but D and trimming were determined from the DNA. Counted in this sample were some 20,000 clones; just under 75% of them appeared once. The top ten clonotypes cover approximately 17% of the sample.

Notes on this clone: Its antigen is not yet known. No clone much larger than this one lies a single base away; base qualities are absent.

All patients had early-stage hepatocellular carcinoma and received no therapy before surgical resection. No macroscopic evidence of necrosis or hemorrhage was present in the sampled areas. In a couple of patients, TCR sequencing (ImmunoSeq) was performed on multiple regions. Each frozen resection tissue sample was taken at least 1 cm away from every other sample. Samples labelled N came from nontumoral liver tissue adjacent to the tumor. Genomic DNA was isolated from bulk tissue with the DNeasy blood and tissue kit. This sequence originates from a woman between 70 and 85 years old with hepatocellular carcinoma. The input for sequencing was tumor-adjacent normal tissue, taken before any cancer treatment.

The DNA reads TGTGCCAGCAGTGAAACAAGGGGAGGCTCTGGGGCCAACGTCCTGACTTTC. Its translation reads: CASSETRGGSGANVLTF. This sequence uses TRBV2 and TRBJ2-6; a weak D assignment points to TRBD2 (6 bases agree). The CDR3 runs 17 amino acids, cysteine and phenylalanine included. Only the CDR3 portion is preserved as DNA: 51 bases, with reading frame beginning at the first base. As encoded in the germline V gene, CDR1 is SNHLY while CDR2 is FYNNEI. V is shortened by 2 bases, J by 0 bases, and the region joining them spans 11 bases.